This TCR beta chain derives from a study of shared clonotypes between healthy human individuals. Germline V gene data show CDR1 as MNHEY and CDR2 as SVGAGI. The CDR3 contains 15 residues. V lost 0 bases to trimming and J lost 8 bases; unmatched junction nucleotides: 8. CD45RO-negative CD8 cells positively selected for CCR7 made up the naive population, which excluded terminally differentiated effector memory CD45RA+ cells. HIV-negative, healthy adults without recent acute infections or vaccinations were the donors. Clones were sequenced by immunoSEQ multiplex PCR, and TCRdb holds only the in-frame ones, with some missing. The sample holds roughly 2.1 million clones, more than 85% seen once. In the case of this clone: Its antigen is still unknown.

General observations from the study: Clonotype sharing among donors was thought likely to change with sequencing depth.

The sequencing input was naive CD8+ T cells from PBMCs. The receptor's source is a man in his late teens or twenties in good health. Some clones in this sample may be carry-over from other donors' samples. This chain connects TRBV6-5 to TRBJ1-2, with 8 bases identical to TRBD1. CDR3 amino acids: CASSYSTQGALGYTF. For the CDR3, the DNA is TGTGCCAGCAGTTACTCGACGCAGGGGGCGTTGGGCTACACCTTC.